Shown below are 14 T cell receptor beta chains from a single sample sequenced in a study of cytomegalovirus exposure and HLA in healthy donors. The PCR had 60 Vbeta and 13 Jbeta primers. The repertoire was sequenced with immunoSEQ multiplex PCR; TCRdb's copy has only in-frame clones and lacks some. The sample has roughly 130,000 clones, roughly 70% seen once. Sequences were obtained from PBMCs. The source is a man between 18 and 29 years old in good health and CMV-seropositive.

The rearrangement links TRBV29-1 to TRBJ2-1; possible D gene TRBD1, 5 bases. Germline CDR1 and CDR2: SQVTM and ANQGSEA. Trimming shortened V by 4 bases and J by 7 bases, and 11 bases separated the two germline ends. This CDR3 spans 12 amino acids. The CDR3 reads CSVGAGMNEQFF. The CDR3, as DNA: TGCAGCGTTGGGGCAGGGATGAATGAGCAGTTCTTC.

The table lists this clone with a few counts. The CDR3 region has the DNA TGCGCCAGCAACACCAAGGGGCAGGGCAATCAGCCCCAGCATTTT. It translates to CASNTKGQGNQPQHF. The chain employs TRBV23-1 and TRBJ1-5; D may be TRBD1 (5 bases). TRBV23-1 is classed as an ORF, of uncertain function. The CDR3 has 15 residues. V was cut by 7 bases and J by 2 bases, with 15 bases left in between.

Only a few counts were recorded for this clone. The chain uses TRBV28 and TRBJ2-7, with 13 bases fitting TRBD2. This CDR3 spans 15 amino acids. V lost 6 bases, J lost 3 bases, and 5 bases stayed unmatched. Germline lookup yields CDR1 MDHEN and CDR2 SYDVKM. DNA for the CDR3: TGTGCCAGCAGCAGGACTAGCGGGAGAATCTACGAGCAGTACTTC. Residues: CASSRTSGRIYEQYF.

The CDR3 DNA reads as TGTGCCAGCAGGACAGGGGCCCCAGATACGCAGTATTTT. This codes for CASRTGAPDTQYF. J is TRBJ2-3 and V is TRBV6-1, with 8 positions matching TRBD1. CDR3 length equals 13 residues. Germline-derived CDR1 and CDR2 are MNHNS and SASEGT. Trimming took 6 bases from V and 4 from J; bases not matched to a gene: 3.

The rearrangement uses TRBV6-1 and TRBJ2-6, with a tentative D call TRBD2 (6 bases). V dropped 5 bases and J dropped 4 bases, with 12 bases sitting between them. This CDR3 comprises 15 residues. CDR1 and CDR2 from the germline V gene are MNHNS and SASEGT. This CDR3 is CASSPGGKGANVLTF. The CDR3 nucleotides read TGTGCCAGCAGTCCCGGGGGTAAGGGGGCCAACGTCCTGACTTTC.

The chain uses TRBV7-8 and TRBJ2-1; D perhaps matches TRBD2 (6 bases). Germline CDR1 reads SGHVS; CDR2 reads FQNEAQ. Between the trimmed V and J ends, which lost 3 bases and 2 bases, there was a span of 14 bases. The length of the CDR3 is 16 residues. The CDR3 reads CASSLAGLVAYNEQFF. The CDR3 nucleotides read TGTGCCAGCAGCTTGGCGGGACTTGTCGCCTACAATGAGCAGTTCTTC.

This clone turned up a few times. This rearrangement joins TRBV28 to TRBJ1-2; 9 bases line up with TRBD1. Trimming at V came to 5 bases and at J to 4 bases, leaving 5 bases not matched to a gene. Germline V gives CDR1 MDHEN, CDR2 SYDVKM. This CDR3 spans 14 amino acids. The CDR3 DNA follows: TGTGCCAGCAGTATACAGGGGGCGGTCTATGGCTACACCTTC. Residues: CASSIQGAVYGYTF.

The chain links TRBV2 to TRBJ1-3; 7 positions match TRBD1. This CDR3 is built from 15 residues. With 9 bases clipped from V and 4 bases from J, the junction kept 12 bases outside the gene matches. CDR1 and CDR2 (germline): SNHLY, FYNNEI. CDR3 sequence reads: CARSRQGFGGNTIYF. CDR3 nucleotides: TGTGCCAGAAGCCGACAGGGCTTCGGAGGAAACACCATATATTTT.

The chain links TRBV19 to TRBJ1-1, with D perhaps matching TRBD1 (5 bases). Germline CDR1 reads LNHDA; CDR2 reads SQIVND (reference sequence). Deletions cut 3 bases from V and 2 bases from J, with 10 bases between. The CDR3 consists of 14 residues. The CDR3 sequence: CASSIGGANTEAFF. CDR3 nucleotides: TGTGCCAGTAGTATCGGCGGGGCCAACACTGAAGCTTTCTTT. The whole variable domain, remainder taken from reference TRBV19 and TRBJ1-1, is DGGITQSPKYLFRKEGQNVTLSCEQNLNHDAMYWYRQDPGQGLRLIYYSQIVNDFQKGDIAEGYSVSREKKESFPLTVTSAQKNPTAFYLCASSIGGANTEAFFGQGTRLTVV.

The CDR3 nucleotides read TGTGCCTGGAGTGTACAAAGGGGTGGAGAAAAACTGTTTTTT. Protein sequence: CAWSVQRGGEKLFF. V usage is TRBV30 and J usage is TRBJ1-4; tentatively, D is TRBD1 (5 bases). Germline V gives CDR1 GTSNPN, CDR2 SVGIG (reference sequence). Trimming took off 0 bases at V and 8 bases at J, with 13 bases between the two ends. This CDR3 comprises 14 residues.

This clone has just one count. The chain has TRBV5-1 and TRBJ1-2; possible D gene TRBD1, 5 bases. The CDR3 covers 16 residues. Germline V gene data show CDR1 as SGHRS and CDR2 as YFSETQ. V dropped 4 bases and J dropped 4 bases, with 20 bases sitting between them. In DNA, the CDR3 is TGCGCCAGCAGCCCGGATGGTTCAAAGGGACTCTATGGCTACACCTTC. Translation: CASSPDGSKGLYGYTF. Using reference TRBV5-1 and TRBJ1-2 for the parts outside the CDR3, the full variable domain is KAGVTQTPRYLIKTRGQQVTLSCSPISGHRSVSWYQQTPGQGLQFLFEYFSETQRNKGNFPGRFSGRQFSNSRSEMNVSTLELGDSALYLCASSPDGSKGLYGYTFGSGTRLTVV.

There are a few counts of this clone. This chain links TRBV7-3 with TRBJ2-2; 11 nucleotides align to TRBD2. Germline V lookup: CDR1 SGHTA, CDR2 FQGTGA. The junction had 5 bases not matched to a gene; V was cut back by 5 bases and J by 3 bases. CDR3 length: 16 residues. The DNA for the CDR3 is TGTGCCAGCAGCCCAATAGCGGGAGGGCACACCGGGGAGCTGTTTTTT. Protein product: CASSPIAGGHTGELFF.

The chain has TRBV2 and TRBJ2-5; TRBD1 aligns across 9 bases. V lost 7 bases to trimming and J lost 1 base; unmatched junction nucleotides: 10. Germline CDR1 reads SNHLY; CDR2 reads FYNNEI. The CDR3 is made up of 16 amino acids. The CDR3 spells CASKVRLDRGQETQYF. As DNA, the CDR3 is TGTGCCAGCAAAGTCCGCTTGGACAGGGGCCAAGAGACCCAGTACTTC.

V and J are TRBV7-9 and TRBJ2-2; a possible D gene is TRBD1 (6 bases). CDR3 length: 14 amino acids. V lost 5 bases to trimming and J lost 1 base, with 8 bases between them. The germline gives CDR1 SEHNR, CDR2 FQNEAQ (reference sequence). The CDR3: CASSKGQNTGELFF. In DNA, the CDR3 is TGTGCCAGCAGCAAGGGACAGAACACCGGGGAGCTGTTTTTT.